This TCR beta chain was sequenced in a study of control samples from healthy donors and cancer patients. Some clones are missing from TCRdb's copy, which holds only in-frame ones; the method was immunoSEQ multiplex PCR. The sample has 85,000 to 90,000 clones; approximately 88% are singletons. Germline values: CDR1 MNHEY, CDR2 SMNVEV (reference sequence). CDR3 length: 14 residues. Notes on this clone: At one end the junction does not follow the germline gene, possibly because of a read error.

This TCR derives from a woman aged 45-59 years with colorectal cancer. Sequences were obtained from PBMCs. This sequence joins TRBV27 and TRBJ2-1, with 7 bases fitting TRBD2. The CDR3 DNA reads TGTGTCAGCAGCCCCGGGACTATCCACAATGAGCAGTTCTTC. Its translation is CVSSPGTIHNEQFF.